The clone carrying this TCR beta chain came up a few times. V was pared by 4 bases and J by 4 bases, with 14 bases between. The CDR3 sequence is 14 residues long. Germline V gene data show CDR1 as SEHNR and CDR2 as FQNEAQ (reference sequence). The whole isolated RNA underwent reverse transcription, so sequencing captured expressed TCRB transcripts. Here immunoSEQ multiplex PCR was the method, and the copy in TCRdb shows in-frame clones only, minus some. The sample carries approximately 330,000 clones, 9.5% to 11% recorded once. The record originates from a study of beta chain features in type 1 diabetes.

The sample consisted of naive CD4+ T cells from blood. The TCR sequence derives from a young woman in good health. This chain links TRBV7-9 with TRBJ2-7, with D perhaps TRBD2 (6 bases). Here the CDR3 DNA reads TGTGCCAGCAGCTCTACGGGAGAAACTTACGAGCAGTACTTC. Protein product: CASSSTGETYEQYF.